This TCR beta chain was identified during a study of Tregs in tolerant kidney transplant recipients. This clone was detected only once. Antigen: not known. Recipients received nonmyeloablative bone marrow transplants from related graft donors, with transient mixed chimerism. Thawed PBMCs were FACS-sorted into unstimulated CD4+CD25+CD127- regulatory T cells, CD4+CD25- non-regulatory cells, CD4 and CD8 cells. V shed 5 bases and J shed 0 bases, with 11 bases lying between them. Germline values: CDR1 SEHNR, CDR2 FQNEAQ (reference sequence). The CDR3 covers 15 residues. Only in-frame clones appear in the TCRdb table, and some are missing; sequencing was by immunoSEQ multiplex PCR. The repertoire holds around 50,000 clones, with approximately 90% as singletons. Study-level points and caveats: Expanding Tregs on activated donor B cells appeared to best identify donor-specific TCRbeta clones. Biological reproducibility was not directly addressed in this study.

The rearrangement uses TRBV7-9 and TRBJ2-4, with D maybe TRBD2 (6 bases). Source: CD8+ T cells from blood (PBMCs), taken 24 months after the transplant. The receptor's source is a human patient who received a combined kidney and bone marrow transplant. Some of the T cells may derive from the graft donor. CDR3 sequence: CASSPLGLAKNIQYF. The CDR3 DNA follows: TGTGCCAGCAGCCCCCTGGGACTAGCCAAAAACATTCAGTACTTC.